The 16 T cell receptor beta chains in this list originate from one sample, sequenced in a study of blood T cell repertoires in COVID-19. Clones were sequenced by immunoSEQ multiplex PCR, and TCRdb holds only the in-frame ones, with some missing. The data show around 78,000 clones, about 90% seen once. The sequencing input was peripheral blood. The receptors come from a man aged 45-60 years with active COVID-19.

The chain joins TRBV5-8 to TRBJ1-1; TRBD1 matches 7 bases. CDR1 SGHTS and CDR2 YDEGEE come from the germline V gene. Losses at the gene ends were 2 bases for V and 3 bases for J; bases not matched to a gene: 10. The CDR3 runs to 16 residues. The CDR3 reads CASSFKRGPLDTEAFF. Written as DNA, the CDR3 is TGTGCCAGCAGCTTTAAGAGGGGGCCTTTGGACACTGAAGCTTTCTTT.

In its sample, this clone was seen once. The chain couples TRBV28 to TRBJ2-7; D not resolved. The CDR3 is 11 residues long. Germline V lookup: CDR1 MDHEN, CDR2 SYDVKM. V dropped 3 bases and J dropped 3 bases, with 3 bases sitting between them. DNA for the CDR3: TGTGCCAGCAGTTTTCTCTACGAGCAGTACTTC. It yields the protein CASSFLYEQYF.

The rearrangement joins TRBV6-5 to TRBJ2-5; TRBD2 is a possible D gene (6 bases). Deletions cut 7 bases from V and 3 bases from J, with 12 bases between. Germline V gene lookup returns CDR1 MNHEY and CDR2 SVGAGI. CDR3 size: 13 residues. The CDR3 loop is CASKNPGEETQYF. The CDR3 DNA sequence: TGTGCCAGCAAAAATCCGGGGGAAGAGACCCAGTACTTC.

The gene calls are TRBV4-3 and TRBJ2-2; 14 nucleotides match TRBD2. The germline V gene has CDR1 LGHNA and CDR2 YSLEER. Trimming cost V 4 bases and J 3 bases; bases outside gene matches: 1. The CDR3 is made up of 16 amino acids. The CDR3 loop reads CASSRGLAGDTGELFF. The CDR3 DNA reads as TGCGCCAGCAGCCGGGGACTAGCGGGGGACACCGGGGAGCTGTTTTTT.

The chain joins TRBV11-2 to TRBJ1-5; 7 nucleotides align to TRBD1. Germline assignment: CDR1 SGHAT and CDR2 FQNNGV. J was trimmed by 5 bases and V by 2 bases; bases with no gene match: 6. The CDR3 sequence is 15 residues long. The CDR3 nucleotides are TGTGCCAGCAGCTTACTACTAGGGGGCGATCAGCCCCAGCATTTT. Amino acid sequence: CASSLLLGGDQPQHF. Using reference TRBV11-2 and TRBJ1-5 for the parts outside the CDR3, the full variable domain is EAGVAQSPRYKIIEKRQSVAFWCNPISGHATLYWYQQILGQGPKLLIQFQNNGVVDDSQLPKDRFSAERLKGVDSTLKIQPAKLEDSAVYLCASSLLLGGDQPQHFGDGTRLSIL.

The V and J genes are TRBV5-6 and TRBJ2-7; 9 nucleotides match TRBD1. This CDR3 is built from 17 residues. Per the germline V gene, CDR1 is SGHDT and CDR2 is YYEEEE. The V segment lost 4 bases and the J segment 6 bases; nucleotides outside the gene matches: 17. The CDR3 spells CASSLYRGQRTRGEQYF. CDR3 nucleotide sequence: TGTGCCAGCAGCCTGTACAGGGGGCAAAGGACCCGTGGCGAGCAGTACTTC.

CDR3: CASSRDRVAEAFF. The CDR3 bases are TGTGCCAGCAGCAGGGACAGGGTAGCTGAAGCTTTCTTT. V is TRBV6-5 and J is TRBJ1-1, with TRBD1 matching 9 bases. CDR3 size: 13 residues. Germline CDR1 is MNHEY and CDR2 is SVGAGI. Trimming cost V 6 bases and J 6 bases; bases outside gene matches: 5.

This clone has only a few counts. The rearrangement links TRBV3-1 (or the pseudogene TRBV3-2) to TRBJ2-7, with 8 bases identical to TRBD2. Unmatched junction bases numbered 1, after V lost 0 bases and J lost 0 bases. Germline V gives CDR1 LGHDT, CDR2 YNNKEL (reference sequence). The CDR3 runs to 15 residues. CDR3 coding DNA: TGTGCCAGCAGCCAAGAGGGACTAGGCTCCTACGAGCAGTACTTC. Its protein product is CASSQEGLGSYEQYF.

The rearrangement links TRBV5-4 to TRBJ2-4, with TRBD2 matching 14 bases. This CDR3 has 19 residues. The V and J ends lost 0 bases and 5 bases, in that order; junction bases with no gene match: 10. Per the germline V gene, CDR1 is SGHNT and CDR2 is YYREEE (reference sequence). The CDR3: CASSLAGTSGGLSQNIQYF. CDR3 DNA: TGTGCCAGCAGCTTGGCCGGGACTAGCGGGGGCCTTAGCCAAAACATTCAGTACTTC.

This clone was found once. The chain combines TRBV18 with TRBJ2-2; TRBD2 is a possible D gene (5 bases). Germline CDR1 KGHSH, CDR2 LQKENI. The CDR3 has 15 amino acids. V lost 1 base and J 5 bases, leaving 11 bases between the germline ends. CDR3 in amino acids: CASSPLSGLTGELFF. CDR3 DNA sequence: TGTGCCAGCTCACCACTCAGCGGTTTGACCGGGGAGCTGTTTTTT.

This clone was found once. This chain uses TRBV4-1 with TRBJ2-5; 10 bases are a match to TRBD2. V lost 0 bases to trimming and J lost 2 bases; unmatched junction nucleotides: 6. Germline V lookup: CDR1 MGHRA, CDR2 YSYEKL. The CDR3 is 17 residues long. CDR3 protein: CASSQDPAGGRQETQYF. In DNA, the CDR3 is TGCGCCAGCAGCCAAGATCCAGCGGGGGGGCGACAAGAGACCCAGTACTTC.

V usage is TRBV10-3 and J usage is TRBJ2-7; a possible D gene is TRBD1 (5 bases). With 3 bases removed from V and 3 bases from J, the gap between germline ends came to 15 bases. This CDR3 comprises 15 residues. Germline CDR1 ENHRY, CDR2 SYGVKD. The CDR3 DNA sequence: TGTGCCATCAGTGACCGGCAGGGTGGCGGCTACGAGCAGTACTTC. It codes for CAISDRQGGGYEQYF.

V is TRBV7-6 and J is TRBJ1-1, with TRBD1 identical over 10 bases. J was trimmed by 4 bases and V by 6 bases; bases with no gene match: 14. The CDR3 runs 17 residues. In germline, CDR1 is SGHVS, CDR2 FNYEAQ. The CDR3 is CASSPRDRGYGGTEAFF. The CDR3 DNA is TGTGCCAGCAGTCCCCGGGACAGGGGCTATGGGGGCACTGAAGCTTTCTTT. Full variable domain (missing parts from reference TRBV7-6 and TRBJ1-1): GAGVSQSPRYKVTKRGQDVALRCDPISGHVSLYWYRQALGQGPEFLTYFNYEAQQDKSGLPNDRFSAERPEGSISTLTIQRTEQRDSAMYRCASSPRDRGYGGTEAFFGQGTRLTVV.

The chain employs TRBV24-1 and TRBJ2-3, with TRBD2 identical over 10 bases. CDR1 is KGHDR and CDR2 is SFDVKD in the germline V gene. The CDR3 is 16 amino acids. The V gene end was trimmed by 5 bases and the J gene end by 2 bases; junction bases not matched to a gene: 6. CDR3 amino acids: CATSGGLAALTDTQYF. CDR3 sequence (DNA): TGTGCCACCAGTGGAGGACTAGCGGCCCTCACAGATACGCAGTATTTT.

The chain combines TRBV5-1 with TRBJ2-3; TRBD2 matches at 8 bases. Per the germline V gene, CDR1 is SGHRS and CDR2 is YFSETQ. The J segment lost 5 bases and the V segment lost 6 bases, leaving 11 bases of the junction unmatched. The CDR3 is 15 amino acids. CDR3 sequence reads: CASMPAGVSQDTQYF. CDR3 nucleotides: TGCGCCAGCATGCCAGCGGGAGTGTCCCAAGATACGCAGTATTTT.

The gene calls are TRBV9 and TRBJ1-3; 7 nucleotides match TRBD1. Germline CDR1 SGDLS, CDR2 YYNGEE. This CDR3 is 18 amino acids long. V dropped 4 bases and J dropped 0; count of bases not matched to a gene: 13. The CDR3 region is CASSRTDLGTVSGNTIYF. In DNA form, the CDR3 reads TGTGCCAGCAGCCGTACCGACCTTGGGACAGTCTCTGGAAACACCATATATTTT.